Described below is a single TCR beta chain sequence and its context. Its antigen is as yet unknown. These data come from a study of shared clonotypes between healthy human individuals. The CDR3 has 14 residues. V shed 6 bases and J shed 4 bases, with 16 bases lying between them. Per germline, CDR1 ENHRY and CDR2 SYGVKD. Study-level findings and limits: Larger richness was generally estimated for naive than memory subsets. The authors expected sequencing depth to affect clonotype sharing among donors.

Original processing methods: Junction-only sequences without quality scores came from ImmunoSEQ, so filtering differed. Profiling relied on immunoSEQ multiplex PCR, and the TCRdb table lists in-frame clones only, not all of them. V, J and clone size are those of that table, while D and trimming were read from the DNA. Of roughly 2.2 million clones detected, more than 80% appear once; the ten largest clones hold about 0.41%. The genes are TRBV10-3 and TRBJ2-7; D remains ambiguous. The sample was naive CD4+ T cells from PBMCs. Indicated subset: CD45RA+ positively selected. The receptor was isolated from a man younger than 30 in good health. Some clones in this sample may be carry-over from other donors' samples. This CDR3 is CAIRTDRASYEQYF. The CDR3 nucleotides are TGTGCCATCAGAACGGATAGGGCTTCTTACGAGCAGTACTTC.